Here is one T cell receptor (beta chain) with its context. The antigen is unknown. This entry is derived from a study of T cell responses to AZD1222 COVID-19 vaccine. Study at large: Whether given at about 4 or about 12 weeks, second doses were pooled. The study, taken as a whole, reports: It was only six AZD1222 recipients who were seropositive at baseline. At 160-218 and 743-854, vaccine-associated CD4 TCRs were dominant, and they spanned spike.

The CDR3 spans 15 residues. TCRdb's table, derived via immunoSEQ multiplex PCR, lists solely in-frame clones and lacks some. Of roughly 110,000 clones in the sample, around 91% were seen once. Sample: peripheral blood, taken on day 0 of AZD1222 vaccination. The chain is built from TRBV12-2 and TRBJ2-7; the D call in the table, TRBD1, was not verified against the DNA. TRBV12-2 corresponds to a pseudogene. The receptor comes from an adult in good health. The CDR3 sequence: CASRSRQGNCGEQYF. CDR3 nucleotide sequence: TGTGCAAGTCGCAGCCGACAGGGTAATTGTGGCGAGCAGTACTTC.